These 16 T cell receptor beta chains originate from one sample sequenced in a study of blood T cell repertoires in COVID-19 (dated by TCRdb to between 2020 and 2021). To prepare the library, the immunoSEQ multiplex PCR assay was applied. In its TCRdb copy, this immuneACCESS table keeps in-frame sequences only and misses some clones. Where compared with another copy, unresolved V genes explain less than half of these, and the others have no known cause. The sample includes 300,000 to 350,000 clones, with about nine tenths observed a single time. The top ten clones comprise 6% to 8% of the sample. Sequences were obtained from peripheral blood. Receptors originate from a woman aged 70-85 years with COVID-19, enrolled during active disease.

The chain recombines TRBV2 with TRBJ1-3; unclear D gene. CDR1 and CDR2 from the germline V gene are SNHLY and FYNNEI. CDR3 length equals 16 residues. V lost 5 bases and J 0 bases, leaving 14 bases between the germline ends. Written as DNA, the CDR3 is TGTGCCAGCAGTTACTCTACCACAGTCTCTGGAAACACCATATATTTT. Translated: CASSYSTTVSGNTIYF.

The chain carries TRBV12-3 or TRBV12-4 and TRBJ1-1, with D possibly TRBD1 on 5 matching bases. Trimming shortened V by 7 bases and J by 1 base, and 10 bases separated the two germline ends. The CDR3 is 13 residues long. In nucleotides, the CDR3 is TGTGCCAGCATCCAACAGGCGAACACTGAAGCTTTCTTT. Encoded protein: CASIQQANTEAFF.

This chain connects TRBV30 to TRBJ1-1; the D is unclear. The length of the CDR3 is 12 residues. From germline, CDR1 is GTSNPN and CDR2 SVGIG (reference sequence). The V gene lost 4 bases and the J gene lost 1 base, with 7 bases spanning the gap. CDR3 protein: CAWNRGNTEAFF. In DNA form, the CDR3 reads TGTGCCTGGAACCGGGGGAACACTGAAGCTTTCTTT.

V usage is TRBV2 and J usage is TRBJ2-7; 11 positions match TRBD1. The V and J ends lost 8 bases and 2 bases, in that order; junction bases with no gene match: 5. This CDR3 has 14 amino acids. The V gene's germline CDR1 is SNHLY and CDR2 FYNNEI. CDR3 sequence: CASAEGQGAYEQYF. Written as DNA, the CDR3 is TGTGCCAGCGCCGAGGGACAGGGGGCCTACGAGCAGTACTTC.

The CDR3 here is CASSLGSGQFF. DNA of the CDR3: TGTGCCAGCAGTTTGGGAAGCGGGCAGTTCTTC. The chain carries TRBV12-3 or TRBV12-4 and TRBJ2-1, with a weak D call TRBD2 (5 bases). The CDR3 sequence is 11 residues long. The ends were cut back, 3 bases at V and 12 bases at J, with 9 bases in the middle.

V and J are TRBV19 and TRBJ1-6; D uncertain. The germline CDR1 and CDR2 sequences are LNHDA and SQIVND (reference sequence). CDR3 size: 15 residues. V was cut by 4 bases and J by 9 bases, with 16 bases left in between. This CDR3 is CASSSYTGTGSPLHF. The CDR3 bases are TGTGCCAGTAGTAGCTACACGGGAACGGGTTCACCCCTCCACTTT.

This chain links TRBV7-2 with TRBJ2-7, with 11 bases matching TRBD2. This CDR3 has 14 residues. The J segment lost 7 bases and the V segment lost 4 bases, leaving 6 bases of the junction unmatched. Per the germline V gene, CDR1 is SGHTA and CDR2 is FQGNSA. The CDR3 region is CASSSWTSGWEQYF. CDR3 coding DNA: TGTGCCAGCAGCTCCTGGACTAGCGGGTGGGAGCAGTACTTC. The complete variable domain, with remaining parts taken from reference TRBV7-2 and TRBJ2-7, reads GAGVSQSPSNKVTEKGKDVELRCDPISGHTALYWYRQSLGQGLEFLIYFQGNSAPDKSGLPSDRFSAERTGGSVSTLTIQRTQQEDSAVYLCASSSWTSGWEQYFGPGTRLTVT.

The chain links TRBV2 to TRBJ2-5; D is perhaps TRBD2 (6 bases). CDR3 size: 15 residues. V was cut by 4 bases and J by 2 bases, with 14 bases left in between. Germline-derived CDR1 and CDR2 are SNHLY and FYNNEI. CDR3 sequence (DNA): TGTGCCAGCAGTGTTTTACGGGAGCGACAAGAGACCCAGTACTTC. Translation: CASSVLRERQETQYF. Full variable domain (remainder filled in from reference TRBV2 and TRBJ2-5): EPEVTQTPSHQVTQMGQEVILRCVPISNHLYFYWYRQILGQKVEFLVSFYNNEISEKSEIFDDQFSVERPDGSNFTLKIRSTKLEDSAMYFCASSVLRERQETQYFGPGTRLLVL.

A word on this clone: The same CDR3 can be traced to other DNA sequences in this sample. This chain joins TRBV6-5 and TRBJ2-7; D uncertain. The length of the CDR3 is 14 residues. Germline V gene data show CDR1 as MNHEY and CDR2 as SVGAGI. The germline V and J ends were trimmed by 3 bases and 0 bases, with 9 bases remaining between them. In DNA, the CDR3 is TGTGCCAGCAGTTATGGGCAGGCCTCCTACGAGCAGTACTTC. The encoded protein is CASSYGQASYEQYF.

With regard to this clone: The sample has other DNA sequences that encode this CDR3 too. This sequence joins TRBV7-2 and TRBJ2-7; 8 nucleotides agree with TRBD2. The CDR3 has 15 residues. The germline gives CDR1 SGHTA, CDR2 FQGNSA. V lost 6 bases, J lost 2 bases, and 9 bases stayed unmatched. The CDR3 DNA reads as TGTGCCAGCAGTTCCCGCACGGGAGGGGCCTACGAGCAGTACTTC. It yields the protein CASSSRTGGAYEQYF.

V is TRBV4-3 and J is TRBJ2-3; TRBD2 might be the D (6 bases). The CDR3 consists of 17 residues. V was cut by 0 bases and J by 0 bases, with 13 bases left in between. Germline values: CDR1 LGHNA, CDR2 YSLEER. The CDR3: CASSQEGAGGSTDTQYF. In DNA form, the CDR3 reads TGCGCCAGCAGCCAAGAGGGAGCGGGCGGTAGCACAGATACGCAGTATTTT.

The CDR3: CASSMVGQGAGQPQHF. The CDR3 region has the DNA TGTGCCAGTAGTATGGTGGGACAGGGTGCGGGACAGCCCCAGCATTTT. The chain couples TRBV19 to TRBJ1-5, with 9 bases lining up with TRBD1. CDR3 size: 16 residues. The germline V gene has CDR1 LNHDA and CDR2 SQIVND (reference sequence). The trim removed 3 bases at V and 7 bases at J, leaving 10 bases unmatched.

The table lists this clone with a count of one. The chain joins TRBV24-1 to TRBJ2-5; 14 bases are a match to TRBD2. Per germline, CDR1 KGHDR and CDR2 SFDVKD. The J segment lost 4 bases and the V segment lost 3 bases, leaving 6 bases of the junction unmatched. CDR3 size: 17 residues. The CDR3 sequence: CATSDPGTSGGRETQYF. The CDR3 DNA reads as TGTGCCACCAGTGATCCTGGGACTAGCGGGGGTCGAGAGACCCAGTACTTC.

In this sample, this clone turned up once. This chain links TRBV9 with TRBJ2-2; no clear D gene. Germline V gene lookup returns CDR1 SGDLS and CDR2 YYNGEE. There are 12 residues in the CDR3. Trimming pared 0 bases from V and 5 bases from J, leaving 2 bases between. The CDR3 coding sequence is TGTGCCAGCAGCGTAGCGACCGGGGAGCTGTTTTTT. Translating gives CASSVATGELFF.

This rearrangement joins TRBV5-1 to TRBJ2-7; TRBD1 matches 9 bases. Per germline, CDR1 SGHRS and CDR2 YFSETQ. The CDR3 runs 16 residues. The J segment lost 5 bases and the V segment lost 0 bases, leaving 9 bases of the junction unmatched. CDR3 region: CASSLDPTGQGHEQYF. In DNA form, the CDR3 reads TGCGCCAGCAGCTTGGACCCAACGGGACAGGGACACGAGCAGTACTTC. The variable domain in full, with the rest retrieved from reference TRBV5-1 and TRBJ2-7, is KAGVTQTPRYLIKTRGQQVTLSCSPISGHRSVSWYQQTPGQGLQFLFEYFSETQRNKGNFPGRFSGRQFSNSRSEMNVSTLELGDSALYLCASSLDPTGQGHEQYFGPGTRLTVT.

This chain uses TRBV5-4 with TRBJ2-7, with 7 bases identical to TRBD1. CDR3 length: 13 amino acids. With V trimmed by 4 bases and J by 2 bases, 3 bases remained unmatched. Germline V gives CDR1 SGHNT, CDR2 YYREEE (reference sequence). The CDR3 nucleotides are TGTGCCAGCAGCACAGGGGACCCCTACGAGCAGTACTTC. This encodes CASSTGDPYEQYF.